The next 13 T cell receptor beta chains were all read from a single sample in a study of blood T cell repertoires in COVID-19. This table comes from immunoSEQ multiplex PCR, and its TCRdb copy is limited to in-frame clones, with some not included. The table records about 300,000 clones, roughly 88% of them present only once. Material: peripheral blood. These receptor sequences come from a woman aged 25 to 39 who had recovered from COVID-19.

The rearrangement links TRBV18 to TRBJ1-3, with D possibly matching TRBD1 (6 bases). V shed 3 bases and J shed 0 bases, with 9 bases lying between them. This CDR3 is built from 15 residues. Germline CDR1 reads KGHSH; CDR2 reads LQKENI. The CDR3 DNA follows: TGTGCCAGCTCACCTACAGGGTTCTCTGGAAACACCATATATTTT. Translated: CASSPTGFSGNTIYF.

V is TRBV25-1 and J is TRBJ1-6; D possibly corresponds to TRBD1 (6 bases). The CDR3 totals 15 residues. The germline V and J ends were trimmed by 4 bases and 7 bases, with 14 bases remaining between them. Germline V gene lookup returns CDR1 MGHDK and CDR2 SYGVNS. The DNA of the CDR3 is TGTGCCAGCAGTGGACAGGCCTCGAGGAATTCACCCCTCCACTTT. Translated: CASSGQASRNSPLHF.

This sequence joins TRBV15 and TRBJ2-7; 8 bases align to TRBD2. The V segment lost 1 base and the J segment 3 bases; nucleotides outside the gene matches: 5. CDR3 length: 15 amino acids. The germline gives CDR1 LNHNV, CDR2 YYDKDF (reference sequence). CDR3: CATSRGLAGLYEQYF. The CDR3 bases are TGTGCCACCAGCAGAGGGCTAGCGGGTCTCTACGAGCAGTACTTC.

The J gene is TRBJ2-7, the V gene TRBV12-3 or TRBV12-4; D is unclear. CDR3 length equals 11 residues. The germline V and J ends were trimmed by 3 bases and 5 bases, with 5 bases remaining between them. CDR3 residues: CASSFSDEQYF. In nucleotides, the CDR3 is TGTGCCAGCAGTTTTAGTGACGAGCAGTACTTC.

This chain links TRBV11-3 with TRBJ2-3; 9 bases are a match to TRBD2. This CDR3 is 16 amino acids long. V trimming: 5 bases; J trimming: 2 bases; junction bases outside the gene matches: 8. The germline gives CDR1 SGHNT, CDR2 YENEEA. CDR3 region: CASSLGTSRLTDTQYF. The CDR3 nucleotides are TGTGCCAGCAGCCTCGGGACTAGCCGACTCACAGATACGCAGTATTTT.

The rearrangement uses TRBV19 and TRBJ2-1, with D unclear. With 1 base removed from V and 4 bases from J, the gap between germline ends came to 20 bases. The CDR3 runs to 18 residues. Germline-derived CDR1 and CDR2 are LNHDA and SQIVND (reference sequence). The CDR3 protein is CASSIVPPPAGLYNEQFF. The CDR3 DNA follows: TGTGCCAGTAGTATAGTACCCCCCCCTGCAGGATTGTACAATGAGCAGTTCTTC.

The chain is built from TRBV6-1 and TRBJ1-1, with D unclear. The CDR3 contains 13 residues. V was pared by 2 bases and J by 7 bases, with 11 bases between. Germline V lookup: CDR1 MNHNS, CDR2 SASEGT. Here the CDR3 reads CASSESATVEAFF. CDR3 nucleotides: TGTGCCAGCAGTGAAAGTGCAACAGTTGAAGCTTTCTTT.

This clone has more than one count but fewer than ten. V is TRBV7-8 and J is TRBJ2-7, with TRBD1 identical over 8 bases. The CDR3 is 13 amino acids. Germline CDR1 is SGHVS and CDR2 is FQNEAQ. With V trimmed by 7 bases and J by 6 bases, 8 bases remained unmatched. For the CDR3, the DNA is TGTGCCAGCACGTCGGACAGGGATGGCGAGCAGTACTTC. Residues: CASTSDRDGEQYF.

This rearrangement joins TRBV5-4 to TRBJ1-2; no definite D call. Trimming took 5 bases from V and 0 from J, leaving 11 bases between them. The CDR3 is 14 residues long. Germline-derived CDR1 and CDR2 are SGHNT and YYREEE (reference sequence). The CDR3 DNA is TGTGCCAGCAGGCCGACACGGACTAACTATGGCTACACCTTC. The encoded protein is CASRPTRTNYGYTF.

The chain combines TRBV5-1 with TRBJ2-2, with no clear D. The CDR3 length is 13 residues. V was shortened by 8 bases and J by 4 bases, with 12 bases between the two germline ends. Per germline, CDR1 SGHRS and CDR2 YFSETQ. The CDR3 sequence is CASTNVVTGELFF. CDR3 DNA sequence: TGCGCCAGTACTAACGTGGTCACCGGGGAGCTGTTTTTT.

The CDR3 region is CASSRGGTGGYEQYF. Written as DNA, the CDR3 is TGTGCCAGCAGCCGAGGGGGGACAGGGGGGTACGAGCAGTACTTC. J is TRBJ2-7 and V is TRBV7-8; 11 bases are shared with TRBD1. Germline loops: CDR1 SGHVS, CDR2 FQNEAQ. The CDR3 length is 15 residues. The J segment lost 4 bases and the V segment lost 5 bases, leaving 7 bases of the junction unmatched.

For this clone: Other DNA sequences from this sample encode an identical CDR3 as well. CDR3 DNA sequence: TGCAGTGCTTCAGGGGGCGAGCAGTACTTC. Its protein product is CSASGGEQYF. This chain uses TRBV20-1 with TRBJ2-7; 7 nucleotides align to TRBD1. This CDR3 comprises 10 residues. The germline V gene encodes CDR1 DFQATT and CDR2 SNEGSKA (reference sequence). J was trimmed by 6 bases and V by 5 bases; bases with no gene match: 1.

The chain uses TRBV2 and TRBJ2-3; 7 bases are shared with TRBD1. Germline CDR1 and CDR2: SNHLY and FYNNEI. Trimming at V came to 11 bases and at J to 6 bases, leaving 5 bases not matched to a gene. The CDR3 has 11 amino acids. CDR3 in amino acids: CAVQGEDTQYF. The CDR3 DNA reads TGTGCCGTCCAGGGGGAGGATACGCAGTATTTT.